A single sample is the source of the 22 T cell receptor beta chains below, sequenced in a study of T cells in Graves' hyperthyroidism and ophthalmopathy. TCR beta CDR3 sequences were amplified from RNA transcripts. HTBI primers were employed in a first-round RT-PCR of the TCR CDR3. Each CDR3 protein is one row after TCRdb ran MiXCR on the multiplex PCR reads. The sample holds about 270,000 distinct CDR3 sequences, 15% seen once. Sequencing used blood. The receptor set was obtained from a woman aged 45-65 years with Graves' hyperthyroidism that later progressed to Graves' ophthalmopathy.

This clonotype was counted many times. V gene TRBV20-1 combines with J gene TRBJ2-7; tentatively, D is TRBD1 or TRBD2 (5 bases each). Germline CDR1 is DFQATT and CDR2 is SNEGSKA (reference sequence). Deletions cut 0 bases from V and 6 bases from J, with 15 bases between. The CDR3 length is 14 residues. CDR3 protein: CSARDRAGTIEQYF. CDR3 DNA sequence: TGCAGTGCTAGAGATCGGGCAGGGACGATCGAGCAGTACTTC.

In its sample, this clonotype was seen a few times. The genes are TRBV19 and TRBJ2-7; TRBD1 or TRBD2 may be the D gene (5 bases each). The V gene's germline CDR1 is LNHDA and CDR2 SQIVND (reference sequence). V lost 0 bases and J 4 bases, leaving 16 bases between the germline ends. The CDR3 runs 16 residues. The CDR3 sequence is CASSIEEGRLSYEQYF. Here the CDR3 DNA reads TGTGCCAGTAGTATAGAAGAGGGGCGCCTTTCTTACGAGCAGTACTTC.

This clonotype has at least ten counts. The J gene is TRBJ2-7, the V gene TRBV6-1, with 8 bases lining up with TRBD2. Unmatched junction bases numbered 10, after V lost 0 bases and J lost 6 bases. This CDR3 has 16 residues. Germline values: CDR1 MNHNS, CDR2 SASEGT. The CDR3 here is CASSEAPAGDPLEQYF. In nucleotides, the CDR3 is TGTGCCAGCAGTGAAGCGCCAGCGGGAGACCCCCTCGAGCAGTACTTC.

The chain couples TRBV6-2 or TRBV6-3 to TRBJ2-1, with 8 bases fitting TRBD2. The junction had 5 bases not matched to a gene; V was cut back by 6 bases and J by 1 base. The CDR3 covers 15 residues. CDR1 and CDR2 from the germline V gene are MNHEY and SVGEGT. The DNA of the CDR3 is TGTGCCAGCAGCCCACTAGCGGCTTCCTACAATGAGCAGTTCTTC. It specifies CASSPLAASYNEQFF.

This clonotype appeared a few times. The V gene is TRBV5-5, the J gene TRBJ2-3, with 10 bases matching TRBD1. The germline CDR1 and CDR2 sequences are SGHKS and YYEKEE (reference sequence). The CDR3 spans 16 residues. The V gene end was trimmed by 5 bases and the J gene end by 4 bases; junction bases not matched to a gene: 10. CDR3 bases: TGTGCCAGCAGTCGTTTTCCGGGACAGGGGCCAGATACGCAGTATTTT. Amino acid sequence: CASSRFPGQGPDTQYF.

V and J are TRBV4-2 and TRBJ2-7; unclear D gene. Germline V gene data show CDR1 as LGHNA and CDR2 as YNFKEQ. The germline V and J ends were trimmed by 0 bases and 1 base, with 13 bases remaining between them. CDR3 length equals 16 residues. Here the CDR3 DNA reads TGTGCCAGCAGCCAAGATCCCGGGTCTAGGTCCTACGAGCAGTACTTC. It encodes CASSQDPGSRSYEQYF.

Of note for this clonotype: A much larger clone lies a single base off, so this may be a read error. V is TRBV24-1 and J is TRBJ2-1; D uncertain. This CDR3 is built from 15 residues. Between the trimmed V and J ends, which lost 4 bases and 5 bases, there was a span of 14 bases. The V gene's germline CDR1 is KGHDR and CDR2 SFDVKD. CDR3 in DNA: TGTGCCACCAGTGAGGCGAGGAGTAAGGACAATGAGCAGTTCTTC. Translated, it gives CATSEARSKDNEQFF.

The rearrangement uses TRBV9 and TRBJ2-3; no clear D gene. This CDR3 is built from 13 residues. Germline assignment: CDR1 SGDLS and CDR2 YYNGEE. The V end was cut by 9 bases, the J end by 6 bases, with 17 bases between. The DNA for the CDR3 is TGTGCCACGTCTAGGAAACTGGCGGATACGCAGTATTTT. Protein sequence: CATSRKLADTQYF.

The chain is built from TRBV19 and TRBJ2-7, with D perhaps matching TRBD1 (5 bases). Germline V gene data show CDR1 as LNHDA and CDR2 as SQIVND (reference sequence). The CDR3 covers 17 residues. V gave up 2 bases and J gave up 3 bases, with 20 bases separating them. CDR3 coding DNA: TGTGCCAGTAGTATAAGTGGGCGCGGACATTCGGGCTACGAGCAGTACTTC. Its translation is CASSISGRGHSGYEQYF.

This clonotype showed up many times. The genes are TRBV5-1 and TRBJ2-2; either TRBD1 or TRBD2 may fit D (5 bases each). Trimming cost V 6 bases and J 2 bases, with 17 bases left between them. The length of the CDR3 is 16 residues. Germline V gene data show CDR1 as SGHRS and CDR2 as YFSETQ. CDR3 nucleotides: TGCGCCAGCACGCAACCCGGGACGGGAAACACCGGGGAGCTGTTTTTT. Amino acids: CASTQPGTGNTGELFF.

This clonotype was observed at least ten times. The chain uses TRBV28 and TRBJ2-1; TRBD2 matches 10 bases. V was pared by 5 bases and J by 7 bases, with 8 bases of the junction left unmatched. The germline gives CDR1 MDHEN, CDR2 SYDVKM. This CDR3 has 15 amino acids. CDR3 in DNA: TGTGCCAGCAGTCCTAGCGGGAGTCTTGGAAATGAGCAGTTCTTC. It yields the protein CASSPSGSLGNEQFF.

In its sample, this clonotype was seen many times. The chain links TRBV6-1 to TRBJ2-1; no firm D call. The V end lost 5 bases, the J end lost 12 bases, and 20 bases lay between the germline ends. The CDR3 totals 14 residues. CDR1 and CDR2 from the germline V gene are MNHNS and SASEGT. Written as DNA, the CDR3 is TGTGCCAGCAGTTACTCAGGCACGAAAAGGCGGCAGTTCTTC. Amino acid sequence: CASSYSGTKRRQFF.

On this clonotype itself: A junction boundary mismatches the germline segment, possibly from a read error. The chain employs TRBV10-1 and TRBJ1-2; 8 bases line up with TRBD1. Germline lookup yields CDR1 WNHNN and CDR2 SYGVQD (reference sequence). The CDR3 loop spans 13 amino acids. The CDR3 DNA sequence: TGCGCCAGCTCTCCAGGGGGCATCTATAGCTACACCTTC. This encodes CASSPGGIYSYTF.

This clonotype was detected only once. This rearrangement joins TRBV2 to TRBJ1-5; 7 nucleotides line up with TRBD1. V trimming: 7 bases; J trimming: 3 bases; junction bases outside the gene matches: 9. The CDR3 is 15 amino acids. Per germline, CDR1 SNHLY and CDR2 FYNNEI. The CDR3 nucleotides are TGTGCCAGCACCATGGAGGGGGCCAACAATCAGCCCCAGCATTTT. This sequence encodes CASTMEGANNQPQHF.

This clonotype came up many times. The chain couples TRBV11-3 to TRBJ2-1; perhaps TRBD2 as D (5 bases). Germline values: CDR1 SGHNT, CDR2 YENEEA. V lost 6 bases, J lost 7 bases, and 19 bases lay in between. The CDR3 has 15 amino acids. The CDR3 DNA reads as TGTGCCAGCAGTCCATACAATTCCCCGGGGAATGAGCAGTTCTTC. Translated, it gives CASSPYNSPGNEQFF.

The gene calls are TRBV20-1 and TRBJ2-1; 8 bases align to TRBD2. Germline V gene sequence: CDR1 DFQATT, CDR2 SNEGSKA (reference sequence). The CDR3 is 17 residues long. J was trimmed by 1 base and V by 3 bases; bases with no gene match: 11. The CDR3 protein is CSASPLGAGVSYNEQFF. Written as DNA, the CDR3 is TGCAGTGCTAGCCCTCTAGGAGCGGGAGTTTCCTACAATGAGCAGTTCTTC.

The DNA of the CDR3 is TGTGCCAGCAGTTATAATTCAGGGGCAAACTATGGCTACACCTTC. This translates into CASSYNSGANYGYTF. V usage is TRBV6-1 and J usage is TRBJ1-2, with D maybe TRBD1 (6 bases). V was shortened by 5 bases and J by 2 bases, with 15 bases between the two germline ends. Germline V gene data show CDR1 as MNHNS and CDR2 as SASEGT. The CDR3 has 15 residues.

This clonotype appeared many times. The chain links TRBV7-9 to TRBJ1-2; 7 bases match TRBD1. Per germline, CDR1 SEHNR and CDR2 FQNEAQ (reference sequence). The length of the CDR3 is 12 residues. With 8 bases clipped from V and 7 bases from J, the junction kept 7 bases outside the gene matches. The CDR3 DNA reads TGTGCCAGCGGCCGCCGACAGGGTGGCTACACCTTC. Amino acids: CASGRRQGGYTF.

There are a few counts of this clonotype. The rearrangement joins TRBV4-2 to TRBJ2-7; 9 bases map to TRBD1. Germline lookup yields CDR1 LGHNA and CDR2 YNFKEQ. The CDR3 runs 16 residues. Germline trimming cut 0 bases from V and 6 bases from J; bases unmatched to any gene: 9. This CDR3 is CASSQDRRTGVVEQYF. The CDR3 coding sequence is TGTGCCAGCAGCCAAGATCGGAGGACAGGGGTGGTCGAGCAGTACTTC.

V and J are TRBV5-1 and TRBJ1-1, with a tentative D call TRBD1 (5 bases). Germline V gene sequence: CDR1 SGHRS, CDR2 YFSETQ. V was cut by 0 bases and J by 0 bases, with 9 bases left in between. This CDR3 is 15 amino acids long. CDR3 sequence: CASSLGGTVNTEAFF. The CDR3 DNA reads TGCGCCAGCAGCTTGGGCGGGACGGTGAACACTGAAGCTTTCTTT.

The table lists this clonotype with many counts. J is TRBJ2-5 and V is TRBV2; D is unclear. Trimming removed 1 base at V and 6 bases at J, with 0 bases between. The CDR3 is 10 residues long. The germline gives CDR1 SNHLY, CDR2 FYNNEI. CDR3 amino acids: CASSEETQYF. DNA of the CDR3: TGTGCCAGCAGTGAAGAGACCCAGTACTTC.

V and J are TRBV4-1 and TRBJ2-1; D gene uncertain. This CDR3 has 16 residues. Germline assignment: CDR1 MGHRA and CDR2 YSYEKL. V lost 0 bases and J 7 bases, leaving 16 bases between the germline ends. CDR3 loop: CASSQEPFLSRNEQFF. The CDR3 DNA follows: TGCGCCAGCAGCCAAGAGCCTTTCCTTTCTAGGAATGAGCAGTTCTTC.